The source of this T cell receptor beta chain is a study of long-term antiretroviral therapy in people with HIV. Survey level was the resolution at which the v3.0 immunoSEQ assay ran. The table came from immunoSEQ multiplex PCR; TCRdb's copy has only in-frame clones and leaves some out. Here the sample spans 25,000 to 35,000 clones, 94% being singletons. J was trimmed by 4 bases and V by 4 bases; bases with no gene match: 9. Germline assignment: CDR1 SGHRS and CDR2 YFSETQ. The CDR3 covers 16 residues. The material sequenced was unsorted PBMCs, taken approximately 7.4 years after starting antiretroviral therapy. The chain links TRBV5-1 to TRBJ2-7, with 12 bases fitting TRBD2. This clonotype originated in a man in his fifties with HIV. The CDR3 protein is CASSPRTSGDPYEQYF. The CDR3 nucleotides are TGCGCCAGCAGCCCACGGACTAGCGGGGACCCGTACGAGCAGTACTTC.